These 14 T cell receptor beta chains came from one sample sequenced in a study of PD-L1 blockade in urothelial cancer. The method was immunoSEQ multiplex PCR; TCRdb's version includes in-frame clones alone and lacks a portion of them. In the table there are over 100,000 clones, around 93% of which are singletons. The sample's time point: peripheral blood 6 weeks after treatment start. The sequences come from PBMCs, collected around atezolizumab (anti-PD-L1) treatment. Every receptor here comes from a man aged 55 to 70 with urothelial cancer.

The chain joins TRBV9 to TRBJ2-3; 9 positions match TRBD1. Germline V gene lookup returns CDR1 SGDLS and CDR2 YYNGEE. This CDR3 has 17 residues. J gave up 2 bases and V 0 bases, and 7 bases lay outside the gene matches. Here the CDR3 reads CASSVGVGDRATDTQYF. In DNA form, the CDR3 reads TGTGCCAGCAGCGTAGGGGTTGGGGACAGGGCCACAGATACGCAGTATTTT.

This rearrangement joins TRBV5-6 to TRBJ2-2; TRBD1 aligns across 9 bases. The junction had 8 bases not matched to a gene; V was cut back by 2 bases and J by 6 bases. The CDR3 consists of 16 residues. Germline assignment: CDR1 SGHDT and CDR2 YYEEEE. The CDR3, as DNA: TGTGCCAGCAGCTTCGGGGGACAGGGTGGGTCCGGGGAGCTGTTTTTT. This codes for CASSFGGQGGSGELFF.

This chain links TRBV25-1 with TRBJ2-1, with TRBD2 identical over 8 bases. This CDR3 spans 16 amino acids. With 8 bases clipped from V and 6 bases from J, the junction kept 15 bases outside the gene matches. The V gene's germline CDR1 is MGHDK and CDR2 SYGVNS. The chain's CDR3 is CASQEPTGRAFNEQFF. In DNA form, the CDR3 reads TGTGCCAGCCAAGAACCAACCGGGAGGGCCTTCAATGAGCAGTTCTTC.

This clone was recorded once. The CDR3 bases are TGTGCCAGCAGCTTCGGGTTGGGTGAGCAGTTCTTC. It codes for CASSFGLGEQFF. The chain has TRBV7-2 and TRBJ2-1; no firm D call. This CDR3 comprises 12 residues. Per germline, CDR1 SGHTA and CDR2 FQGNSA. Trimming stripped 3 bases from V and 9 bases from J, with 9 bases between.

V and J are TRBV28 and TRBJ2-3, with 13 positions matching TRBD2. The CDR3 has 16 amino acids. V lost 6 bases and J lost 1; bases outside the gene matches: 4. Germline V lookup: CDR1 MDHEN, CDR2 SYDVKM. The CDR3 loop reads CASRQGLAGGTDTQYF. Written as DNA, the CDR3 is TGTGCCAGCAGGCAAGGACTAGCGGGAGGCACAGATACGCAGTATTTT.

The chain links TRBV28 to TRBJ1-2; D is perhaps TRBD1 (5 bases). The CDR3 length is 14 residues. Trimming removed 6 bases from V and 2 bases from J, with 13 bases in between. From germline, CDR1 is MDHEN and CDR2 SYDVKM. The CDR3, as DNA: TGTGCCAGCAGCCCGGACATCGGGAACTATGGCTACACCTTC. This codes for CASSPDIGNYGYTF.

This chain joins TRBV6-1 and TRBJ2-7, with 16 nucleotides matching TRBD2. The CDR3 is made up of 20 amino acids. V lost 1 base and J lost 7; bases outside the gene matches: 16. Germline CDR1 MNHNS, CDR2 SASEGT. The CDR3 here is CASSEVPLGTSGGARIEQYF. The CDR3 bases are TGTGCCAGCAGTGAAGTTCCTCTGGGGACTAGCGGGGGGGCCCGGATTGAGCAGTACTTC.

The chain is built from TRBV7-6 and TRBJ1-2; D perhaps matches TRBD1 (6 bases). This CDR3 region has 14 residues. V dropped 1 base and J dropped 8 bases, with 14 bases sitting between them. Germline assignment: CDR1 SGHVS and CDR2 FNYEAQ. CDR3 bases: TGTGCCAGCAGCTTAGTAGGGGGAGAGGTCGGCTACACCTTC. Amino acid sequence: CASSLVGGEVGYTF.

The chain recombines TRBV5-1 with TRBJ2-7; D call uncertain. The CDR3 is made up of 11 amino acids. V lost 5 bases and J lost 3, with 6 bases in between. CDR1 and CDR2 (germline): SGHRS, YFSETQ. CDR3 DNA: TGCGCCAGCAGGGGCAGCTACGAGCAGTACTTC. Amino acid sequence: CASRGSYEQYF.

J is TRBJ2-4 and V is TRBV2; TRBD2 is a possible D gene (6 bases). The germline V gene has CDR1 SNHLY and CDR2 FYNNEI. The CDR3 has 14 amino acids. The V gene lost 2 bases and the J gene lost 1 base, with 6 bases spanning the gap. CDR3 in DNA: TGTGCCAGCAGTGAACTAGCGGCCAAAAACATTCAGTACTTC. It codes for CASSELAAKNIQYF.

This chain uses TRBV2 with TRBJ2-7, with 7 bases identical to TRBD2. The CDR3 contains 15 residues. Germline CDR1 is SNHLY and CDR2 is FYNNEI. Unmatched junction bases numbered 10, after V lost 7 bases and J lost 1 base. DNA for the CDR3: TGTGCCAGCATCCCCCAGGGCGGGGGATCCTACGAGCAGTACTTC. Amino acid sequence: CASIPQGGGSYEQYF.

This clone was observed a single time. This chain connects TRBV7-9 to TRBJ2-3; 7 nucleotides match TRBD2. With 3 bases clipped from V and 5 bases from J, the junction kept 14 bases outside the gene matches. The CDR3 covers 17 residues. Germline V lookup: CDR1 SEHNR, CDR2 FQNEAQ (reference sequence). The CDR3 sequence is CASSFYLKWEGEDTQYF. In DNA form, the CDR3 reads TGTGCCAGCAGCTTTTATCTCAAGTGGGAGGGCGAAGATACGCAGTATTTT.

The chain combines TRBV10-1 with TRBJ2-5; the match to TRBD2 covers 12 bases. The CDR3 covers 14 residues. With V trimmed by 8 bases and J by 4 bases, 5 bases remained unmatched. The germline CDR1 and CDR2 sequences are WNHNN and SYGVQD (reference sequence). CDR3 nucleotides: TGCGCCAGCTCTAGCGGGAGGGCGGGAGAGACCCAGTACTTC. It specifies CASSSGRAGETQYF.

The gene calls are TRBV27 and TRBJ2-5, with 10 bases aligning to TRBD2. After removal of 4 bases from V and 3 bases from J, the junction contained 5 bases not matched to a gene. Germline V lookup: CDR1 MNHEY, CDR2 SMNVEV (reference sequence). This CDR3 has 15 amino acids. CDR3 sequence: CASSSQRGGEETQYF. The CDR3 nucleotides are TGTGCCAGCAGTTCCCAGCGGGGGGGCGAAGAGACCCAGTACTTC.